This T cell receptor beta chain is from a study of T cell responses to AZD1222 COVID-19 vaccine. Overall study findings and caveats: Only a handful of AZD1222 recipients, about six in all, had baseline seropositivity.

From germline, CDR1 is MNHNY and CDR2 SVGAGI (reference sequence). After removal of 5 bases from V and 0 bases from J, the junction contained 12 bases not matched to a gene. This CDR3 has 18 residues. With respect to this clone: The antigen is undetermined.

Sequencing used immunoSEQ multiplex PCR; TCRdb keeps in-frame clones, though not all of them. The sample lists approximately 200,000 clones, just over 85% occurring once. The chain couples TRBV6-6 to TRBJ2-7, with 11 bases identical to TRBD2. The origin of this receptor is an adult in good health. The sample in question was peripheral blood, obtained on day 0 of AZD1222 vaccination. CDR3 in amino acids: CASSPWGLAGGNSYEQYF. The CDR3 DNA is TGTGCCAGCAGTCCCTGGGGGCTAGCGGGGGGAAACTCCTACGAGCAGTACTTC.